The rows below give T cell receptor beta chains drawn from one sample of a study of CD8+ T cells in alopecia areata. Profiled with immunoSEQ multiplex PCR; TCRdb holds only in-frame clones, not every one. The sample holds 90,000 to 120,000 clones, about 83% seen once. The sequenced sample was CD8+ T cells sorted from blood, obtained at week 24, from a patient treated with tofacitinib. These receptors were collected from a human donor with alopecia areata. Each CDR3 is given with its conserved first and last residue. The D gene is left open where the match is weak. Size tells how often a clone was seen (once, few, many) or the class of an expanded clone, and some rows leave it out.

D gene	CDR3 length	J gene	clone size	V gene	CDR3 DNA	CDR3 protein
.	14	TRBJ2-7	.	TRBV6-5	TGTGCCAGCAGTTACGCGAGAGGGTCCTACGAGCAGTACTTC	CASSYARGSYEQYF
TRBD2	14	TRBJ2-3	.	TRBV6-5	TGTGCCAGCGTAGGTAGCGGGGGGGCCTATACGCAGTATTTT	CASVGSGGAYTQYF
.	16	TRBJ2-7	.	TRBV6-6	TGTGCCAGCAGTTACTCGACAGGGAGGCTCTCCTACGAGCAGTACTTC	CASSYSTGRLSYEQYF
TRBD1	15	TRBJ1-2	.	TRBV6-5	TGTGCCAGCAGTTACTCTAGGACAGGGACCTATGGCTACACCTTC	CASSYSRTGTYGYTF
TRBD1	16	TRBJ2-3	.	TRBV2	TGTGCCAGCACGGGACAGCATAATAAAATCACAGATACGCAGTATTTT	CASTGQHNKITDTQYF
.	17	TRBJ2-2	.	TRBV4-3	TGCGCCAGCAGCCAAGAAGTCGGCAGGGCAAACACCGGGGAGCTGTTTTTT	CASSQEVGRANTGELFF
TRBD2	16	TRBJ2-3	.	TRBV4-1	TGCGCCAGCAGCCAAGGGCGGCGGGGGGGCGTAGATACGCAGTATTTT	CASSQGRRGGVDTQYF
.	17	TRBJ2-6	few	TRBV5-1	TGCGCCAGCAGCTTGGAGGGGCCGTACTCTGGGGCCAACGTCCTGACTTTC	CASSLEGPYSGANVLTF
.	14	TRBJ2-7	once	TRBV30	TGTGCCTGGAGTGTAGGGGAAGGCTCGAATGAGCAGTACTTC	CAWSVGEGSNEQYF
TRBD2	16	TRBJ2-1	.	TRBV11-2	TGTGCCAGCAGCCTCCACCCTAGCGGGGGTGGGAATGAGCAGTTCTTC	CASSLHPSGGGNEQFF
TRBD1	13	TRBJ2-1	once	TRBV5-7	TGTGCCAGCAGGGAGACAGGGGGCAAGGAGCAGTTCTTC	CASRETGGKEQFF
TRBD1	14	TRBJ2-5	.	TRBV19	TGTGCCAGTAGTATCAACAGGGGGCAAGAGACCCAGTACTTC	CASSINRGQETQYF
.	14	TRBJ2-7	.	TRBV7-9	TGTGCCAGCAGCTTGGGGAGCAGCCTCGACGAGCAGTACTTC	CASSLGSSLDEQYF
TRBD1	14	TRBJ1-5	.	TRBV6-5	TGTGCCAGCAGACAGGGACAGACAAATCAGCCCCAGCATTTT	CASRQGQTNQPQHF
TRBD2	14	TRBJ2-2	.	TRBV19	TGTGCCAGTAGTATACTAGCGGGACCCGGGGAGCTGTTTTTT	CASSILAGPGELFF
.	14	TRBJ2-7	.	TRBV6-5	TGTGCCAGCAGTTACGGCAGGGGCAGTTACGAGCAGTACTTC	CASSYGRGSYEQYF
TRBD1	18	TRBJ2-6	.	TRBV5-1	TGCGCCAGCAGCTTGGAGGCGCAGGGGGCAAGTGGGGCCAACGTCCTGACTTTC	CASSLEAQGASGANVLTF
TRBD1	15	TRBJ1-4	once	TRBV6-5	TGTGCCAGCAGCGCCGAACAGGGGGCGGGTGAAAAACTGTTTTTT	CASSAEQGAGEKLFF
.	11	TRBJ2-2	.	TRBV29-1	TGCAGCGTCCTTAGCACAGGGGAGCTGTTTTTT	CSVLSTGELFF
.	13	TRBJ2-1	.	TRBV6-5	TGTGCCAGCAGTCGCTCACTTAACAATGAGCAGTTCTTC	CASSRSLNNEQFF